Here is one T cell receptor beta chain with its context. The data stem from a study of blood T cell repertoires in COVID-19. Libraries were prepared by immunoSEQ multiplex PCR; TCRdb keeps only in-frame clonotypes and omits some of them. The sample records approximately 40,000 clones, roughly 85% being singletons. Trimming took off 4 bases at V and 3 bases at J, with 9 bases between the two ends. The CDR3 is made up of 12 amino acids. Germline V gives CDR1 SQVTM, CDR2 ANQGSEA. Material for sequencing was peripheral blood. The sequence was obtained from a man aged 60 to 75 with active or convalescent COVID-19. The chain couples TRBV29-1 to TRBJ1-1; tentative D call: TRBD1 (5 bases). In DNA form, the CDR3 reads TGCAGCGTTGGGCGGGGGGACACTGAAGCTTTCTTT. As protein: CSVGRGDTEAFF.